This T cell receptor (beta chain) was identified in a study of control samples from healthy donors and cancer patients. Only in-frame clones appear in the TCRdb table, and some are missing; sequencing was by immunoSEQ multiplex PCR. The sample yields about 31,000 clones, approximately 93% seen once. The CDR3 covers 17 residues. Germline V lookup: CDR1 LNHDA, CDR2 SQIVND (reference sequence). The V end was cut by 3 bases, the J end by 3 bases, with 18 bases between. The V and J genes are TRBV19 and TRBJ1-5; unclear D gene. The TCR was taken from a man between 60 and 70 years old in good health. The sequenced material came from blood. The CDR3 DNA reads as TGTGCCAGTAGTATTTCTCCAATTCGCAGGCTCAATCAGCCCCAGCATTTT. Protein: CASSISPIRRLNQPQHF.